This TCR beta chain was sequenced in a study of T cells in Graves' hyperthyroidism and ophthalmopathy. This clonotype came up many times. Antigen: not known. The study defined stable Graves' hyperthyroidism as no ophthalmopathy progression within 18 months. Lactation, pregnancy, other autoimmune disease or uncontrolled infection excluded patients. The CDR3 is 16 amino acids. Trimming at V came to 0 bases and at J to 6 bases, leaving 9 bases not matched to a gene. Germline CDR1 reads GTSNPN; CDR2 reads SVGIG (reference sequence). It was RNA transcripts that yielded the amplified TCR beta CDR3 regions. The primer set for the first-round RT-PCR of the TCR CDR3 was HTBI. TCRdb re-called the multiplex PCR reads through MiXCR, storing one row per CDR3 protein. Of 350,000 or so distinct CDR3 sequences listed, 18% are singletons. General study results and limits: Most clonotypes that expanded in the thyroid above 0.001 also showed up in blood.

The rearrangement links TRBV30 to TRBJ2-3; TRBD2 aligns across 10 bases. This receptor was identified in a woman between 45 and 60 years old with Graves' hyperthyroidism. The sample was blood. The CDR3: CAWSVGSGRASDTQYF. The CDR3 coding sequence is TGTGCCTGGAGTGTAGGCAGCGGGAGGGCCTCGGATACGCAGTATTTT.